This T cell receptor (beta chain) was profiled in a study of cytomegalovirus exposure and HLA in healthy donors. All the people who gave samples were healthy bone marrow donors. Study-wide points: A later analysis linked 15,000 to 20,000 TCR beta sequences to HLA alleles at 0.05 false discovery rate. Earlier analysis yielded a pattern in which most TCR beta V segments were productive about 87% or about 30% of the time.

With 60 Vbeta and 13 Jbeta primers, the PCR was carried out. Clones were read by immunoSEQ multiplex PCR, and TCRdb kept only the in-frame ones, dropping some. The data show approximately 46,000 clones, 72% seen once. Note on this clone: Its target is unknown.

Germline values: CDR1 MNHEY, CDR2 SVGAGI. This CDR3 has 14 residues. V gave up 0 bases and J gave up 5 bases, with 10 bases separating them. This chain joins TRBV6-5 and TRBJ1-1, with D unresolved. Sequenced material: PBMCs. This sequence originates from a man aged 30 to 45 in good health and CMV-seronegative. The CDR3 DNA reads as TGTGCCAGCAGTTACTCGACCGGGTCGACTGAAGCTTTCTTT. Translation gives CASSYSTGSTEAFF.